A single TCR beta chain is shown here with its context. The antigen is unknown. The entry originates in a study of Graves' ophthalmopathy and Graves' hyperthyroidism. The wider study: The authors collected peripheral blood at initial diagnosis, before any treatment.

The germline gives CDR1 SGDLS, CDR2 YYNGEE. There are 15 residues in the CDR3. V gave up 4 bases and J gave up 4 bases; unmatched junction bases: 7. Overall study results and limits: The model reached approximately 70% sensitivity and approximately 72% specificity for predicting ophthalmopathy progression.

RNA transcripts served as template for amplifying TCR beta CDR3 sequences. HTBI primers served in a first-round RT-PCR, which a second-round multiplex PCR followed. Each CDR3 protein gets one entry after TCRdb re-called the multiplex PCR reads with MiXCR. The sample records 500,000 to 700,000 distinct CDR3 sequences, approximately 21% being singletons. Hyperthyroidism counted as stable given no ophthalmopathy within 18 months of follow-up. Certain patients were not enrolled. These were patients with other autoimmune diseases, uncontrolled infections, pregnancy or lactation. This sequence originates from a woman between 18 and 29 years old with stable Graves' hyperthyroidism. Some clones in this sample may be carry-over from other donors' samples. This sequence joins TRBV9 and TRBJ1-5; 8 bases align to TRBD1. The sequencing input was peripheral blood. CDR3 in amino acids: CASSPTGARNQPQHF. CDR3 sequence (DNA): TGTGCCAGCAGCCCGACAGGGGCCAGGAATCAGCCCCAGCATTTT.